This T cell receptor (beta chain) was recorded in a study of CD8 T cells in Susac syndrome. CDR3 length equals 14 residues. Per the germline V gene, CDR1 is SNHLY and CDR2 is FYNNEI. The V gene end was trimmed by 11 bases and the J gene end by 6 bases; junction bases not matched to a gene: 5. The sequenced target, TCR beta, came from blood CD8+ and CD4+ T cells. TEMRA cells were FACS-enriched, while CD8+ and CD4+ T cells were negatively isolated. Random hexamers primed reverse transcription of about 0.45 to 1 ug RNA. Amplification of TCR beta CDR3 was carried out by immunoSEQ multiplex PCR, which covered 54 Vbeta and 13 Jbeta segments. TCRdb redid the calling of the immunoSEQ multiplex PCR reads with MiXCR, one entry per CDR3 protein. Of 95,000 to 150,000 distinct CDR3 sequences listed, roughly 92% are singletons.

V usage is TRBV2 and J usage is TRBJ2-2, with 14 bases fitting TRBD2. The receptor's source is a human donor in good health. Source material: CD4+ T cells from PBMCs. DNA of the CDR3: TGTGCCGGAAAGGGACTAGCGGGAGCCGGGGAGCTGTTTTTT. It translates to CAGKGLAGAGELFF. Using reference TRBV2 and TRBJ2-2 for the parts outside the CDR3, the full variable domain is EPEVTQTPSHQVTQMGQEVILRCVPISNHLYFYWYRQILGQKVEFLVSFYNNEISEKSEIFDDQFSVERPDGSNFTLKIRSTKLEDSAMYFCAGKGLAGAGELFFGEGSRLTVL.